This is a list of T cell receptor beta chains from one sample in a study of blood T cell repertoires in COVID-19. Data came from immunoSEQ multiplex PCR; TCRdb stores just in-frame clones and leaves some out. The sample includes some 120,000 clones, roughly 74% of them seen just once. Input material: peripheral blood. These receptors were collected from a man aged 60-69 years with acute or convalescent COVID-19. Both conserved end residues are part of each CDR3. The D gene is left open where the match is weak. Clone size, where shown, is once, few, many, or a class for clones that have expanded.

cdr3_nt cdr3_aa j_call clone_size v_call d_call
TGTGCCACCAGCAGAGCCGGGGGGTCCTATGGCTACACCTTC CATSRAGGSYGYTF TRBJ1-2 - TRBV15 -
TGTGCCATCAGTGACTCACTACAGGGGGCGAGTTCTGGCTACACCTTC CAISDSLQGASSGYTF TRBJ1-2 - TRBV10-3 TRBD1
TGTGCCAGCAGCCCGACAGGGGGCCGCACCGGGGAGCTGTTTTTT CASSPTGGRTGELFF TRBJ2-2 - TRBV7-8 TRBD1
TGTGCCAGAACACGCGTAGTAGGGGCGAACTATGGCTACACCTTC CARTRVVGANYGYTF TRBJ1-2 - TRBV5-8 -
TGTGCCAGCAGCCAAGATCTGCAGGGGGCTTTCTATGGCTACACCTTC CASSQDLQGAFYGYTF TRBJ1-2 - TRBV3-1/TRBV3-2 TRBD1
TGTGCCAGCAGCGTAGTCAGCGGGAGGTTCAATGAGCAGTTCTTC CASSVVSGRFNEQFF TRBJ2-1 - TRBV9 TRBD2
TGTGCCAGCAGCGTTGGGGTTGTGGGACAGAAGAACACTGAAGCTTTCTTT CASSVGVVGQKNTEAFF TRBJ1-1 - TRBV9 TRBD1
TGTGCCAGCAGCTTAGACCCTACTGTACAGGGTACGCAGTATTTT CASSLDPTVQGTQYF TRBJ2-3 - TRBV11-3 -
TGTGCCAGCAGCCGGACTAGCGGGAATACGCAGTATTTT CASSRTSGNTQYF TRBJ2-3 - TRBV6-5 TRBD2
TGCGCCAGCAGCTTGACAGGGGGACTAAGGGCCGGGGAGCTGTTTTTT CASSLTGGLRAGELFF TRBJ2-2 - TRBV5-1 -
TGTGCCAGCAGTCCCAGGAGCGGGAGAACGACTGGGGCCAACGTCCTGACTTTC CASSPRSGRTTGANVLTF TRBJ2-6 - TRBV27 TRBD2
TGCGCCAGCAGCCAAGATAGGAGCGAGAAGGAAAGTTTTGAAGCTTTCTTT CASSQDRSEKESFEAFF TRBJ1-1 - TRBV4-1 -
TGTGCCAGCAGTTTCCTAGCGGGAGGAGTCGAGCAGTACTTC CASSFLAGGVEQYF TRBJ2-7 - TRBV27 TRBD2
TGTGCCATAAGAACTGGGGGGTATGGCTACACCTTC CAIRTGGYGYTF TRBJ1-2 many TRBV19 -
TGTGCCAGCAGTGGGTGGACAGGGTCTGGAAACACCATATATTTT CASSGWTGSGNTIYF TRBJ1-3 - TRBV2 TRBD1
TGTGCCAGCAAAACAGGGTTTGCTGAAGCTTTCTTT CASKTGFAEAFF TRBJ1-1 - TRBV2 -
TGCGCCAGCAGTGAGTCGATCCAGATGAACACTGAAGCTTTCTTT CASSESIQMNTEAFF TRBJ1-1 - TRBV10-1 -
TGTGCCAGCAGCGTACGACTAGCGGCAGATACGCAGTATTTT CASSVRLAADTQYF TRBJ2-3 - TRBV9 TRBD2
TGTGCCAGCAGTTACTCGAAGGGGGCGCAAGATACGCAGTATTTT CASSYSKGAQDTQYF TRBJ2-3 - TRBV6-5 TRBD1
TGCGCCAGCAGCCCTCCTGTATTGGTTGGCGATACGCAGTATTTT CASSPPVLVGDTQYF TRBJ2-3 - TRBV5-1 -
TGTGCCAGCAGCCCCGGAGGGGCTAATGAAAAACTGTTTTTT CASSPGGANEKLFF TRBJ1-4 - TRBV7-2 -
TGTGCCAGCAGTCGACGGATTGACAGGAGTCATTCCTACAATGAGCAGTTCTTC CASSRRIDRSHSYNEQFF TRBJ2-1 - TRBV27 -
TGCAGCGTCACCCGGGACAGGGTTACGGCGCAGTATTTT CSVTRDRVTAQYF TRBJ2-3 - TRBV29-1 TRBD1
TGTGCCAGCAGCTCGCCGGGACAGGGGCACACTGAAGCTTTCTTT CASSSPGQGHTEAFF TRBJ1-1 - TRBV5-4 TRBD1
TGTGCCAGCTCACCATTGGGAGAGGGCAGCACTGAAGCTTTCTTT CASSPLGEGSTEAFF TRBJ1-1 - TRBV18 -
TGCGCCAGCAATAGAGAGGTCGGCACAGATACGCAGTATTTT CASNREVGTDTQYF TRBJ2-3 once TRBV5-1 -
TGCGCCAGCAGCTTGGCATCGGGATTGAGTTATACGCAGTATTTT CASSLASGLSYTQYF TRBJ2-3 - TRBV5-1 -
TGTGCCAGCAGCCAAGGGCGGGGACCCTACGAGCAGTACTTC CASSQGRGPYEQYF TRBJ2-7 - TRBV14 -
TGTGCCAGCAGCAGACAGGGAGGCACAGATACGCAGTATTTT CASSRQGGTDTQYF TRBJ2-3 - TRBV7-3 TRBD1
TGTGCCACCAGTGATTATTCTAGCACAGATACGCAGTATTTT CATSDYSSTDTQYF TRBJ2-3 - TRBV24-1 -
TGTGCCAGCAGCCCAAGCCCACGGGTCTCTGGAAACACCATATATTTT CASSPSPRVSGNTIYF TRBJ1-3 - TRBV9 -
TGTGCCAGCAGCTTAGCGGTGGCGGGAGTTCGGACAGATACGCAGTATTTT CASSLAVAGVRTDTQYF TRBJ2-3 - TRBV7-9 TRBD2
TGTGCCAGCAGCTTGGGGACTAGCGCCACAGATACGCAGTATTTT CASSLGTSATDTQYF TRBJ2-3 - TRBV7-3 TRBD2
TGTGCCAGCAGTGGGCCCCCCGGACAGAAGGACTCTGGCTACACCTTC CASSGPPGQKDSGYTF TRBJ1-2 - TRBV25-1 -
TGTGCCAGCTCACCGAACTCACAAGAGACCCAGTACTTC CASSPNSQETQYF TRBJ2-5 once TRBV18 -
TGCGCCAGCTCCAGACTAGCGGGAGAGACCCAGTACTTC CASSRLAGETQYF TRBJ2-5 - TRBV5-1 TRBD2
TGCGCCAGCAGCTTGGAGACAGGGGGTAGCGGCTACACCTTC CASSLETGGSGYTF TRBJ1-2 - TRBV5-1 TRBD1
TGTGCCACCCGGGCTCACGGGGCGGGAGGAAACACTGAAGCTTTCTTT CATRAHGAGGNTEAFF TRBJ1-1 - TRBV10-3 -
TGCGCCAGCAGTGAATTCCGTTACTACGAGCAGTACTTC CASSEFRYYEQYF TRBJ2-7 many TRBV10-2 -
TGCGCCAGCCACGGGGGATCTGGGGCCAACGTCCTGACTTTC CASHGGSGANVLTF TRBJ2-6 - TRBV10-1 -
TGTGCCAGCAGTTACGGGGGAGGGGGAGATACGCAGTATTTT CASSYGGGGDTQYF TRBJ2-3 - TRBV6-6 -
TGTGCCAGCAGCTTGGGGAGGGGGCGCAGCTATGGCTACACCTTC CASSLGRGRSYGYTF TRBJ1-2 - TRBV5-6 TRBD1
TGTGCCAGCAGTTCGAATTCCAGGAGGGGCCTCTACAATGAGCAGTTCTTC CASSSNSRRGLYNEQFF TRBJ2-1 - TRBV27 -
TGTGCCAGCAGTCCCGTGCCGGGGGGGCTCCTCCACTTT CASSPVPGGLLHF TRBJ1-6 once TRBV27 -
TGTGCCACCAGCGCCCAAGTTGCGAGACTAGCGGGGGAGAAGCCCCCCACAGATACGCAGTATTTT CATSAQVARLAGEKPPTDTQYF TRBJ2-3 few TRBV15 TRBD2
TGTGCCTGGAGCCCGGACAGTAACTATGGCTACACCTTC CAWSPDSNYGYTF TRBJ1-2 few TRBV30 -
TGTGCCACCACCCCGATCTATAGCAATCAGCCCCAGCATTTT CATTPIYSNQPQHF TRBJ1-5 - TRBV15 -
TGTGCCTGGAGTTATGTGTGGTCCAGTAACTATGGCTACACCTTC CAWSYVWSSNYGYTF TRBJ1-2 - TRBV30 -
TGTGCCAGCAGCTCACTAGCGGGTGAGGGGCCAGATACGCAGTATTTT CASSSLAGEGPDTQYF TRBJ2-3 - TRBV11-2 TRBD2
TGTGCCAGCAGTCTTCAGGGTTCCCCCACAGATACGCAGTATTTT CASSLQGSPTDTQYF TRBJ2-3 - TRBV6-5 -